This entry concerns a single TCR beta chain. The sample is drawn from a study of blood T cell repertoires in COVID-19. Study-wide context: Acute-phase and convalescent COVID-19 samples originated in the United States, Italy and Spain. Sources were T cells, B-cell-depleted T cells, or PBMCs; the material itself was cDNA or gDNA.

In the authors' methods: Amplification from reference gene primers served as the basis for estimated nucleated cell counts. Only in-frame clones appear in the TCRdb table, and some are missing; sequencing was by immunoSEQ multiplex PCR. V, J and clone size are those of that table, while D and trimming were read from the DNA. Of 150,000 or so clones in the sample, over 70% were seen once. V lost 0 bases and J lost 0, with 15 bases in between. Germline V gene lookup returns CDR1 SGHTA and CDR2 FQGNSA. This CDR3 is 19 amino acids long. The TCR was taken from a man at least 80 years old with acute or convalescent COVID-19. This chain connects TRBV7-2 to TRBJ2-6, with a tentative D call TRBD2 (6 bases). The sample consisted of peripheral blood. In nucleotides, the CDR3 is TGTGCCAGCAGCTTAGCCTCACTAGCCAGGAGCTCTGGGGCCAACGTCCTGACTTTC. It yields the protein CASSLASLARSSGANVLTF. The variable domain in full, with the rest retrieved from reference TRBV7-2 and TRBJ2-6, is GAGVSQSPSNKVTEKGKDVELRCDPISGHTALYWYRQSLGQGLEFLIYFQGNSAPDKSGLPSDRFSAERTGGSVSTLTIQRTQQEDSAVYLCASSLASLARSSGANVLTFGAGSRLTVL.